The rows below give T cell receptor beta chains drawn from one sample of a study of blood T cell repertoires in COVID-19. The data were produced by immunoSEQ multiplex PCR, yet TCRdb's version contains in-frame clones alone and is incomplete. This table has over 120,000 clones, 86% appearing once. Sequencing used PBMCs or T cells enriched from blood (not recorded which). These receptors came from a middle-aged man who had recovered from COVID-19. The CDR3 runs from the conserved cysteine through the conserved F or W. A D gene is named only where the DNA matches it firmly. Rows give clone size only sometimes, using once, few, many, or a class for an expanded clone.

D gene	V gene	J gene	clone size	CDR3 DNA	CDR3 protein
TRBD1	TRBV7-9	TRBJ1-1	NA	TGTGCCAGCAGTTACAGGGGACCTGAAGCTTTCTTT	CASSYRGPEAFF
NA	TRBV5-4	TRBJ1-4	NA	TGTGCCAGCAGGTCGGACAGTGGAGGTGAAAAACTGTTTTTT	CASRSDSGGEKLFF
NA	TRBV9	TRBJ1-2	NA	TGTGCCAGCAGGGAAAGGGGGGGGCTTGGCTACACCTTC	CASRERGGLGYTF
TRBD1	TRBV28	TRBJ1-5	NA	TGTGCCAGCAGGACAGGGAGCGCCAATCAGCCCCAGCATTTT	CASRTGSANQPQHF
NA	TRBV4-1	TRBJ1-3	few	TGCGCCAGCAGCCAAGTCTCTAGCTCTGGAAACACCATATATTTT	CASSQVSSSGNTIYF
NA	TRBV28	TRBJ1-5	once	TGTGCCAGCAGCCCCCTCCTAACCAGCAATCAGCCCCAGCATTTT	CASSPLLTSNQPQHF
TRBD1	TRBV24-1	TRBJ2-1	NA	TGTGCCACCAGTGATCCCGGGACAGGTGACAATGAGCAGTTCTTC	CATSDPGTGDNEQFF
NA	TRBV4-1	TRBJ1-2	once	TGCGCCAGCAGCCAAGATTCGGCAGGGGCGTATGGCTACACCTTC	CASSQDSAGAYGYTF
NA	TRBV30	TRBJ1-1	NA	TGTGCCTGGAGTAGGAGGGTGCGCACTGAAGCTTTCTTT	CAWSRRVRTEAFF
NA	TRBV5-6	TRBJ2-3	NA	TGTGCCAGCAGCTTGCAGGGTCGGAACACAGATACGCAGTATTTT	CASSLQGRNTDTQYF
TRBD1	TRBV7-2	TRBJ1-5	once	TGTGCCAGCAGCGACAGGGGGCGACTGCCCCAGCATTTT	CASSDRGRLPQHF
TRBD1	TRBV5-8	TRBJ1-2	few	TGTGCCAGCAGCTTGGGAGGGACAGGGAACTATGGCTACACCTTC	CASSLGGTGNYGYTF
NA	TRBV6-6	TRBJ2-2	NA	TGTGCCAGCAGTTACCCGGCAGGGGAAGCCACCGGGGAGCTGTTTTTT	CASSYPAGEATGELFF
NA	TRBV6-5	TRBJ1-3	NA	TGTGCCAGCATCAATGGAAACACCATATATTTT	CASINGNTIYF
NA	TRBV6-1	TRBJ1-2	NA	TGTGCCAGCAGTGAACCCGGGGAGGGCTTTGGCTACACCTTC	CASSEPGEGFGYTF
TRBD1	TRBV28	TRBJ2-1	once	TGTGCCAGCAGTTCGAACAGGGGAATTCGCTACAATGAGCAGTTCTTC	CASSSNRGIRYNEQFF
TRBD1	TRBV28	TRBJ1-1	NA	TGTGCCAGCAGTCCCGTCTCCGGGACAGGGGACACTGAAGCTTTCTTT	CASSPVSGTGDTEAFF
NA	TRBV24-1	TRBJ1-5	once	TGTGCCACCAGTGCCGGTGTTTATCAGCCCCAGCATTTT	CATSAGVYQPQHF